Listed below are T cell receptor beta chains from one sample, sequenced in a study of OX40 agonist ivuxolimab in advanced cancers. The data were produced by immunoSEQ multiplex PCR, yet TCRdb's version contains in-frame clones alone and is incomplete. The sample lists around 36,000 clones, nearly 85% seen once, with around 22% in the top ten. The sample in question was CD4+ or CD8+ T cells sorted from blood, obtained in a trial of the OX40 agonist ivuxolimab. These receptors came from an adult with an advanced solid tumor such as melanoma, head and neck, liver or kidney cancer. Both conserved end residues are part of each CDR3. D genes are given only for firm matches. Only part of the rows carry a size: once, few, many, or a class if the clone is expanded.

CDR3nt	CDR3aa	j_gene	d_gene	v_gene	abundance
TGTGCCAGCAGCCCCCGGGGTGGGGGTGGCTACACCTTC	CASSPRGGGGYTF	TRBJ1-2	NA	TRBV7-6	NA
TGCGCCAGCAGTTCCGACAGAGCCTACGAGCAGTACTTC	CASSSDRAYEQYF	TRBJ2-7	NA	TRBV5-1	NA
TGTGCCAGTAGTATAACAGCGGGGGACGTCCGTTACAATGAGCAGTTCTTC	CASSITAGDVRYNEQFF	TRBJ2-1	TRBD2	TRBV19	once
TGCGCCAGCAGCTTGGCGCAGGACCCGAGGGGGGCAGATACGCAGTATTTT	CASSLAQDPRGADTQYF	TRBJ2-3	NA	TRBV5-1	NA
TGCGCCAGCAGACTAACAGGGGACCCGAACACTGAAGCTTTCTTT	CASRLTGDPNTEAFF	TRBJ1-1	TRBD1	TRBV5-1	NA
TGTGCCAGCAGTTTATTGGGACAGAACACTGAAGCTTTCTTT	CASSLLGQNTEAFF	TRBJ1-1	NA	TRBV27	NA
TGTGCCAGCAGTGCCCCGGAGGGAGCGCTGAACTATGGCTACACCTTC	CASSAPEGALNYGYTF	TRBJ1-2	NA	TRBV6-6	NA
TGCGCCAGCAGCCAAGGTAGCGGGGGTTACGAGCAGTACTTC	CASSQGSGGYEQYF	TRBJ2-7	TRBD2	TRBV4-1	NA
TGTGCCAGCAGTAGGAACGGAGACACCGGGGAGCTGTTTTTT	CASSRNGDTGELFF	TRBJ2-2	NA	TRBV6-5	NA
TGTGCCAGCAGTTTAAGTCAGGGCGGGTACCCTGAGCAGTACTTC	CASSLSQGGYPEQYF	TRBJ2-7	NA	TRBV27	NA
TGCAGCGTTGAAAGGGGGATCTATGGCTACACCTTC	CSVERGIYGYTF	TRBJ1-2	NA	TRBV29-1	NA
TGTGCCAGCAGCTTAGTTACCAGGGGTACTGAAGCTTTCTTT	CASSLVTRGTEAFF	TRBJ1-1	NA	TRBV7-2	NA
TGTGCCAGCAGCTTTCGGCTAGCGGCAGAAGAGACCCAGTACTTC	CASSFRLAAEETQYF	TRBJ2-5	TRBD2	TRBV7-9	few
TGTGCCAGCAGTTTAGTTGGACAGGGCAGTGAGCAGTTCTTC	CASSLVGQGSEQFF	TRBJ2-1	TRBD1	TRBV28	NA
TGTGCCAGCAGTTCCCAGGGGAAAAGGACCGGGGAGCTGTTTTTT	CASSSQGKRTGELFF	TRBJ2-2	NA	TRBV28	NA
TGTGCCAGTAGTGTCCGCTCTGGAAACACCATATATTTT	CASSVRSGNTIYF	TRBJ1-3	NA	TRBV19	NA
TGTGCCAGCAAAACCTTAGATGGGACAGGGGCCTTTGAGGCCCAGTACTTC	CASKTLDGTGAFEAQYF	TRBJ2-5	TRBD1	TRBV11-2	NA
TGTGCCAGCAGCTTAGGGTTGCTATCGAACACCGGGGAGCTGTTTTTT	CASSLGLLSNTGELFF	TRBJ2-2	NA	TRBV11-3	NA
TGTGCCAGCACCCGGGACAAGAACACCGGGGAGCTGTTTTTT	CASTRDKNTGELFF	TRBJ2-2	NA	TRBV9	NA
TGTGCCACCCAGCTAGGGGCAACTAATGAAAAACTGTTTTTT	CATQLGATNEKLFF	TRBJ1-4	NA	TRBV15	NA
TGCGCCAGCAGCCAAGTGTCTAGCGGGAGCTACGAGCAGTACTTC	CASSQVSSGSYEQYF	TRBJ2-7	TRBD2	TRBV4-1	medium-sized
TGTGCCATCGTCTATGGCACTGAAGCTTTCTTT	CAIVYGTEAFF	TRBJ1-1	NA	TRBV19	NA
TGCGCCAGCAGCCAAGACAAGAGACCGACCACCGGGGAGCTGTTTTTT	CASSQDKRPTTGELFF	TRBJ2-2	NA	TRBV4-1	NA
TGCAGCGTTGAAGATAGGGCCCGGGACAGATACCAAGAGACCCAGTACTTC	CSVEDRARDRYQETQYF	TRBJ2-5	TRBD1	TRBV29-1	NA
TGTGCCAGCAGCCTCCTCGACAGGGGGGAGAAACTGTTTTTT	CASSLLDRGEKLFF	TRBJ1-4	TRBD1	TRBV7-2	NA
TGCGCCAGCAGCGTGGGGGAGGGAGCCGGGGAGCTGTTTTTT	CASSVGEGAGELFF	TRBJ2-2	TRBD2	TRBV5-1	NA
TGTGCCAGCAGCTTAGGTTACAATGAGCAGTTCTTC	CASSLGYNEQFF	TRBJ2-1	NA	TRBV11-2	NA
TGTGCCAGCAGCGTACCCCGGGACTACCCTGCAGATACGCAGTATTTT	CASSVPRDYPADTQYF	TRBJ2-3	TRBD2	TRBV9	NA
TGCGCCAGCAGTGGGACAGGGGATTCACCCCTCCACTTT	CASSGTGDSPLHF	TRBJ1-6	TRBD1	TRBV5-1	NA
TGCGCCAGCAGCTGGCGGGGGACAGGGACATACGAGCAGTACTTC	CASSWRGTGTYEQYF	TRBJ2-7	TRBD1	TRBV5-1	NA
TGTGCCAGCAGCCAAGAATCCGCGCAATTCACAGATACGCAGTATTTT	CASSQESAQFTDTQYF	TRBJ2-3	NA	TRBV4-2	NA
TGCGCCAGCAGCCAAGGAAGCTCCTACGAGCAGTACTTC	CASSQGSSYEQYF	TRBJ2-7	NA	TRBV4-1	NA
TGTGCTAGTGGTTTCGGTACTGAGCGGGAGGGCCGTATCGATGAGCAGTTCTTC	CASGFGTEREGRIDEQFF	TRBJ2-1	TRBD2	TRBV12-5	NA
TGTGCCAGCAGCGTGGGACAGTCGGTTTACGAGCAGTACTTC	CASSVGQSVYEQYF	TRBJ2-7	TRBD1	TRBV5-4	NA
TGTGCCAGCAGTTTAATTGGGACAGGGCAGGGAGAGACCCAGTACTTC	CASSLIGTGQGETQYF	TRBJ2-5	TRBD1	TRBV28	NA
TGTGCCAGCAGCCTTAGCGGGGGGGCCGGGGAGCTGTTTTTT	CASSLSGGAGELFF	TRBJ2-2	TRBD2	TRBV28	few
TGCGCCAGCAACCGGACAGGAGAAGGCAATCAGCCCCAGCATTTT	CASNRTGEGNQPQHF	TRBJ1-5	TRBD1	TRBV23-1	NA
TGTGCCAGCACCCCCGGTGCAAGGGCAAATGGCTACACCTTC	CASTPGARANGYTF	TRBJ1-2	NA	TRBV9	few
TGTGCCAGCAGTACAACAGGGGGGAGTTCACCCCTCCACTTT	CASSTTGGSSPLHF	TRBJ1-6	TRBD1	TRBV6-5	NA
TGTGCCAGCAGTGAATTGGGGGCTTCGGATACGCAGTATTTT	CASSELGASDTQYF	TRBJ2-3	NA	TRBV25-1	NA
TGTGCCAGCAGTGAACCCTCGGGACAGGCCTATGGCTACACCTTC	CASSEPSGQAYGYTF	TRBJ1-2	TRBD1	TRBV6-1	NA
TGTGCCAGCAGCTTCTTGGCAGATACGCAGTATTTT	CASSFLADTQYF	TRBJ2-3	NA	TRBV5-4	NA
TGTGCCAGCAGCTTGGAGGTAGCGGGGACCAACCAAGAGACCCAGTACTTC	CASSLEVAGTNQETQYF	TRBJ2-5	TRBD2	TRBV5-5	NA
TGTGCCAGCATTTCATCCCAGGATAGAAGCTACACCTTC	CASISSQDRSYTF	TRBJ1-2	NA	TRBV2	NA
TGTGCCAGCAGCTCCGGGACAGGGGGCTACGAGCAGTACTTC	CASSSGTGGYEQYF	TRBJ2-7	TRBD1	TRBV5-4	few
TGTGCCTGGAGTGACGGTATGACGGAATGGGATGAGCAGTTCTTC	CAWSDGMTEWDEQFF	TRBJ2-1	NA	TRBV30	NA